Listed here are 7 T cell receptor beta chains from one sample, sequenced in a study of cytomegalovirus exposure and HLA in healthy donors. PCR amplification relied on 60 Vbeta primers (plus 13 Jbeta primers). This table comes from immunoSEQ multiplex PCR, and its TCRdb copy is limited to in-frame clones, with some not included. Of fewer than 200,000 clones listed, under 9.5% are singletons. Sequencing was carried out using PBMCs. The receptor source for this set is a woman in her thirties in good health and CMV-seropositive.

Here the CDR3 DNA reads TGTGCCAGCAGTCGCGGTAAGACAGGGGCCGATGAGCAGTTCTTC. Residues: CASSRGKTGADEQFF. This sequence joins TRBV6-4 and TRBJ2-1, with 8 bases aligning to TRBD1. The J segment lost 8 bases and the V segment lost 5 bases, leaving 11 bases of the junction unmatched. The length of the CDR3 is 15 residues. Germline CDR1 reads MRHNA; CDR2 reads SNTAGT.

The gene calls are TRBV5-1 and TRBJ2-1; possibly TRBD1 for D (6 bases). The CDR3 is 15 amino acids. The V gene lost 2 bases and the J gene lost 4 bases, with 13 bases spanning the gap. Germline lookup yields CDR1 SGHRS and CDR2 YFSETQ. The CDR3 region has the DNA TGCGCCAGCAGCTTACAGCTGGACAGTTACAATGAGCAGTTCTTC. It translates to CASSLQLDSYNEQFF.

This chain connects TRBV9 to TRBJ2-5, with D maybe TRBD2 (5 bases). This CDR3 contains 13 residues. Germline CDR1 is SGDLS and CDR2 is YYNGEE. V lost 3 bases to trimming and J lost 5 bases, with 11 bases between them. The CDR3 DNA follows: TGTGCCAGCAGCGACGGGATCCAGGAGACCCAGTACTTC. Its protein product is CASSDGIQETQYF.

This clone was seen a handful of times. The chain has TRBV5-1 and TRBJ2-3, with TRBD1 matching 7 bases. This CDR3 contains 15 residues. V shed 4 bases, J shed 1 base, and the junction held 6 bases outside the gene matches. The germline CDR1 and CDR2 sequences are SGHRS and YFSETQ. CDR3 in DNA: TGCGCCAGCAGCCTGGGGACAGACCGCACAGATACGCAGTATTTT. Its protein product is CASSLGTDRTDTQYF.

This clone was found a few times. The chain links TRBV19 to TRBJ1-2; 9 nucleotides agree with TRBD1. V lost 7 bases and J lost 6; bases outside the gene matches: 9. CDR1 and CDR2 from the germline V gene are LNHDA and SQIVND (reference sequence). There are 14 residues in the CDR3. The CDR3 protein is CASTPDRGKDGYTF. DNA for the CDR3: TGTGCCAGTACCCCGGACAGGGGAAAGGATGGCTACACCTTC.

V is TRBV10-3 and J is TRBJ1-5; the D gene is possibly TRBD1 (5 bases). The CDR3 extends over 15 amino acids. Germline V gives CDR1 ENHRY, CDR2 SYGVKD. Trimming cost V 6 bases and J 0 bases, with 12 bases left between them. The DNA of the CDR3 is TGTGCCATCAGCTGGGGGGGAAATAGCAATCAGCCCCAGCATTTT. Translated, it gives CAISWGGNSNQPQHF.

The rearrangement links TRBV7-9 to TRBJ2-5, with 9 bases matching TRBD2. The V and J ends lost 1 base and 3 bases, in that order; junction bases with no gene match: 0. Per the germline V gene, CDR1 is SEHNR and CDR2 is FQNEAQ (reference sequence). This CDR3 spans 14 amino acids. In DNA form, the CDR3 reads TGTGCCAGCAGCTTAGGGACTAGCGAAGAGACCCAGTACTTC. It codes for CASSLGTSEETQYF.